This T cell receptor beta chain was captured in a study of blood T cells in healthy people across ages. Regarding the study as a whole: Whereas aged donors had fewer naive CD4+ cells, long-lived donors had more of them and higher diversity.

Note on this clonotype: Its cognate antigen is unknown.

A second 7 to 11 cycle PCR used barcoded and J-beta primers. TCRdb re-analysed the 5' RACE reads in MiXCR, keeping a single row per CDR3 protein. The sample lists 800,000 or so distinct CDR3 sequences, roughly 25% occurring once. The sample was also reused in another study, on T cells of mothers and their children. That source reports: In each mother, TCR beta CDR3 reads exceeded 10 million; in each child, they numbered 2.5 million to 3.5 million.

Sequenced: blood. The TCR comes from a boy younger than 18 in good health.

The DNA for the CDR3 is TGCAGCGTTGAGACGGATTTCCAAGAGACCCAGTACTTC. Translated: CSVETDFQETQYF. J is TRBJ2-5 and V is TRBV29-1; D remains unclear. V shed 3 bases and J shed 1 base, with 9 bases lying between them. Germline V gene sequence: CDR1 SQVTM, CDR2 ANQGSEA. CDR3 length: 13 residues.